One and the same sample provided the 16 T cell receptor beta chains below, sequenced in a study of T-cell reconstitution after alpha-beta-depleted transplantation in children. Researchers prepared the TCRbeta library using unique molecular identifiers, the study reports. TCRdb reprocessed the PCR reads with MiXCR, giving one entry per CDR3 protein. Of about 980,000 distinct CDR3 sequences listed, about 26% were seen once; the top ten hold roughly 28%. The specimen comprised PBMCs, mostly from graft donor cells, sampled 360 days after TCRalphabeta/CD19-depleted stem cell transplant. The receptor set was obtained from a boy under two years old who had a stem cell transplant for SCID, so the T cells may come from the graft donor.

This chain links TRBV20-1 with TRBJ2-3; 8 bases line up with TRBD1. Germline values: CDR1 DFQATT, CDR2 SNEGSKA (reference sequence). V dropped 6 bases and J dropped 2; count of bases not matched to a gene: 16. The CDR3 contains 17 residues. The CDR3 DNA reads as TGCAGTGCGCGCATCGGACAGGGAGTACCCCACACAGATACGCAGTATTTT. Translated: CSARIGQGVPHTDTQYF.

This clonotype was seen a few times. V usage is TRBV20-1 and J usage is TRBJ2-1; 10 bases match TRBD2. This CDR3 region has 15 residues. V shed 1 base, J shed 7 bases, and the junction held 7 bases outside the gene matches. CDR1 is DFQATT and CDR2 is SNEGSKA in the germline V gene (reference sequence). This chain's CDR3 is CSARVGAGGQNEQFF. CDR3 nucleotide sequence: TGCAGTGCTAGAGTGGGAGCGGGGGGGCAGAATGAGCAGTTCTTC.

This clonotype was seen more than once but under ten times. V and J are TRBV12-3 or TRBV12-4 and TRBJ1-1, with D maybe TRBD1 (5 bases). V was trimmed by 6 bases and J by 0 bases, leaving 11 bases between them. This CDR3 has 14 residues. The CDR3 is CASRRQNMNTEAFF. In nucleotides, the CDR3 is TGTGCCAGCAGACGACAGAACATGAACACTGAAGCTTTCTTT.

At least ten counts were recorded for this clonotype. The chain employs TRBV27 and TRBJ2-1; perhaps TRBD2 as D (7 bases). The ends were cut back, 3 bases at V and 7 bases at J, with 13 bases in the middle. Germline CDR1 is MNHEY and CDR2 is SMNVEV (reference sequence). The CDR3 runs to 14 residues. The CDR3 sequence is CASSFGRGGNEQFF. CDR3 coding DNA: TGTGCCAGCAGTTTCGGCAGGGGAGGGAATGAGCAGTTCTTC.

The sample holds a few counts of this clonotype. The V and J genes are TRBV5-1 and TRBJ2-3; D may be TRBD2 (5 bases). This CDR3 is 15 amino acids long. Trimming shortened V by 4 bases and J by 4 bases, and 16 bases separated the two germline ends. The germline V gene has CDR1 SGHRS and CDR2 YFSETQ. CDR3 bases: TGCGCCAGCAGCCCCTATGAGGGAGCGCCAGATACGCAGTATTTT. Its protein is CASSPYEGAPDTQYF.

The chain has TRBV10-3 and TRBJ2-3, with D tentatively TRBD1 or TRBD2 (5 bases each). The V gene lost 5 bases and the J gene lost 1 base, with 10 bases spanning the gap. There are 14 residues in the CDR3. Germline values: CDR1 ENHRY, CDR2 SYGVKD. CDR3 sequence reads: CAISRGPGTDTQYF. The CDR3 DNA sequence: TGTGCCATCAGTAGGGGACCTGGCACAGATACGCAGTATTTT.

CDR3 nucleotide sequence: TGCAGTGCTAGCCCGGGACTAGCGGGGGGGGATACGCAGTATTTT. It yields the protein CSASPGLAGGDTQYF. This sequence joins TRBV20-1 and TRBJ2-3; 16 bases align to TRBD2. Per germline, CDR1 DFQATT and CDR2 SNEGSKA (reference sequence). Losses at the gene ends were 3 bases for V and 6 bases for J; bases not matched to a gene: 3. This CDR3 is 15 amino acids long.

This clonotype was seen a few times. The rearrangement uses TRBV10-2 and TRBJ2-2; D possibly uses TRBD1 or TRBD2 (5 bases each). Trimming left V 7 bases short and J 5 bases short, with 14 bases between. Germline V gives CDR1 WSHSY, CDR2 SAAADI. The CDR3 loop spans 14 amino acids. The CDR3 here is CASNFRGGTGELFF. The CDR3 DNA reads as TGCGCCAGCAACTTCCGGGGCGGAACCGGGGAGCTGTTTTTT.

There are a few counts of this clonotype. V gene TRBV9 combines with J gene TRBJ2-1, with D maybe TRBD1 (6 bases). The CDR3 extends over 20 amino acids. Looked up from germline, CDR1 is SGDLS and CDR2 is YYNGEE. V was cut by 3 bases and J by 4 bases, with 29 bases left in between. CDR3 sequence (DNA): TGTGCCAGCAGCGCCGGGACACCCCTCCCGCGAATAGAGGGTTACAATGAGCAGTTCTTC. This gives the protein CASSAGTPLPRIEGYNEQFF. The variable domain in full, with the rest retrieved from reference TRBV9 and TRBJ2-1, is DSGVTQTPKHLITATGQRVTLRCSPRSGDLSVYWYQQSLDQGLQFLIQYYNGEERAKGNILERFSAQQFPDLHSELNLSSLELGDSALYFCASSAGTPLPRIEGYNEQFFGPGTRLTVL.

This sequence joins TRBV28 and TRBJ2-5; tentative D call: TRBD2 (7 bases). CDR1 is MDHEN and CDR2 is SYDVKM in the germline V gene. Trimming pared 4 bases from V and 6 bases from J, leaving 12 bases between. CDR3 length: 13 amino acids. For the CDR3, the DNA is TGTGCCAGCAGTTGGGGGGGCATGAAGACCCAGTACTTC. Its translation: CASSWGGMKTQYF.

The J gene is TRBJ2-7, the V gene TRBV3-1; D tentatively fits TRBD1 or TRBD2 (5 bases each). Trimming took off 4 bases at V and 0 bases at J, with 16 bases between the two ends. Per the germline V gene, CDR1 is LGHDT and CDR2 is YNNKEL (reference sequence). The CDR3 loop spans 16 amino acids. CDR3 residues: CASSPGLRGLSYEQYF. CDR3 DNA: TGTGCCAGCAGCCCCGGGCTCCGGGGCCTCTCCTACGAGCAGTACTTC.

The table lists this clonotype with a few counts. J is TRBJ2-1 and V is TRBV20-1; TRBD1 matches at 8 bases. Germline lookup yields CDR1 DFQATT and CDR2 SNEGSKA (reference sequence). Trimming at V came to 6 bases and at J to 8 bases, leaving 15 bases not matched to a gene. The CDR3 consists of 15 residues. The chain's CDR3 is CSAISVRDRIDEQFF. Written as DNA, the CDR3 is TGCAGTGCCATCTCTGTAAGGGACAGGATCGATGAGCAGTTCTTC.

The rearrangement uses TRBV20-1 and TRBJ2-7; TRBD2 agrees at 11 bases. V trimming: 5 bases; J trimming: 3 bases; junction bases outside the gene matches: 6. CDR1 DFQATT and CDR2 SNEGSKA come from the germline V gene (reference sequence). The CDR3 sequence is 14 residues long. DNA of the CDR3: TGCAGTGCTCAACTTAGCGGGGGGGTCTACGAGCAGTACTTC. Encoded protein: CSAQLSGGVYEQYF.

The chain uses TRBV4-2 and TRBJ2-1; D may be TRBD1 (5 bases). The CDR3 totals 15 residues. Per the germline V gene, CDR1 is LGHNA and CDR2 is YNFKEQ. The V gene lost 5 bases and the J gene lost 2 bases, with 13 bases spanning the gap. CDR3 residues: CASSNSDRTYNEQFF. In nucleotides, the CDR3 is TGTGCCAGCAGCAATTCCGACAGAACCTACAATGAGCAGTTCTTC.

This clonotype was observed a few times. The V call is TRBV11-2, the J call TRBJ2-1; TRBD2 agrees at 9 bases. The CDR3 loop spans 19 amino acids. Germline assignment: CDR1 SGHAT and CDR2 FQNNGV. Trimming at V came to 3 bases and at J to 4 bases, leaving 16 bases not matched to a gene. CDR3 DNA: TGTGCCAGCAGCTTCATCCCCAAAGTCCTAGCGGGGCAATACAATGAGCAGTTCTTC. Residues: CASSFIPKVLAGQYNEQFF.

This chain joins TRBV15 and TRBJ1-2; 8 positions match TRBD1. In germline, CDR1 is LNHNV, CDR2 YYDKDF (reference sequence). The CDR3 extends over 18 amino acids. Trimming at V came to 0 bases and at J to 4 bases, leaving 13 bases not matched to a gene. The CDR3 DNA follows: TGTGCCACCAGCAGAGATCTGGCAGGGGGCGCCTTGATCTATGGCTACACCTTC. Residues: CATSRDLAGGALIYGYTF.